The next 32 T cell receptor beta chains were all read from a single sample in a study of molecular identifiers for immune sequencing clone quantification (dated by TCRdb to 2017 to 2018). Receptors were amplified or captured by PCR. Sequencing used an Illumina HiSeq 4000. The public reads were reanalyzed by TCRdb: fastp trimming at Q25, MiXCR alignment, in-frame beta chains only. Here each entry gathers all rows of one CDR3 protein and keeps the most common genes and DNA. The sample table contains 250,000 to 400,000 distinct CDR3 sequences; only one count was recorded for over 20% of them. Together, the top ten hold approximately 0.84% of the sample. The sample taken for sequencing was naive CD8+ T cells from blood, with Jurkat cell RNA spiked in. Read against the paper, the sample's cell subset or site label means: FACS-sorted CD8+CD4-CCR7+CD45RA+ naive T cells. These receptors originate from a human donor in good health. Some libraries in this study had Jurkat cell RNA spiked in.

Regarding this clonotype: A read error may be the cause here, since a much bigger clone is one base away. V is TRBV5-3 and J is TRBJ1-1; unclear D gene. TRBV5-3 belongs to the ORF category, with a function that is uncertain. Trimming pared 8 bases from V and 0 bases from J, leaving 14 bases between. This CDR3 has 14 residues. The DNA for the CDR3 is TGTGCCAGGGCCGAGGGCCGCATGAACACTGAAGCTTTCTTT. The encoded protein is CARAEGRMNTEAFF.

There are many counts of this clonotype. V usage is TRBV29-1 and J usage is TRBJ2-1; tentatively, D is TRBD2 (5 bases). The germline V gene encodes CDR1 SQVTM and CDR2 ANQGSEA. The CDR3 runs to 14 residues. The V gene lost 2 bases and the J gene lost 8 bases, with 16 bases spanning the gap. CDR3 loop: CSVESTRRADEQFF. For the CDR3, the DNA is TGCAGCGTTGAAAGTACCAGGAGAGCGGATGAGCAGTTCTTC.

Of note for this clonotype: Given a much more abundant clone one base away, this may be a read error. The chain recombines TRBV6-5 with TRBJ2-7; 8 bases line up with TRBD1. Germline V CDR1 and CDR2: MNHEY, SVGAGI. The length of the CDR3 is 15 residues. The CDR3: CASSYYGQGTHEQHF. The CDR3 DNA follows: TGTGCCAGCAGTTACTACGGACAGGGTACCCACGAGCAGCACTTC.

This clonotype has a count of ten or more. This chain joins TRBV3-1 and TRBJ2-3; tentatively, D is TRBD1 or TRBD2 (5 bases each). Trimming took off 3 bases at V and 4 bases at J, with 14 bases between the two ends. The CDR3 contains 15 residues. Germline V gives CDR1 LGHDT, CDR2 YNNKEL (reference sequence). The CDR3 sequence is CASSHFIEGSDTQYF. CDR3 DNA: TGTGCCAGCAGCCATTTTATAGAGGGGTCAGATACGCAGTATTTT.

This clonotype was recorded a few times. This chain connects TRBV9 to TRBJ2-7; TRBD1 matches 7 bases. Germline V CDR1 and CDR2: SGDLS, YYNGEE. The CDR3 runs 15 residues. The ends lost 5 bases at V and 0 bases at J; junction bases unmatched: 8. The DNA for the CDR3 is TGTGCCAGCAGTGCCGAGGGGGCCCGCTCCTACGAGCAGTACTTC. It encodes CASSAEGARSYEQYF.

V and J are TRBV4-1 and TRBJ2-3; possible D gene TRBD2, 6 bases. Germline CDR1 and CDR2: MGHRA and YSYEKL. The CDR3 sequence is 17 residues long. The V end lost 4 bases, the J end lost 0 bases, and 17 bases lay between the germline ends. Written as DNA, the CDR3 is TGCGCCAGCAGCCGAAAGTTTACGGGAGAGAGCACAGATACGCAGTATTTT. This encodes CASSRKFTGESTDTQYF.

Note on this clonotype: This may come from a read error, since a much larger clone is one base off. The V call is TRBV6-5, the J call TRBJ2-5; no firm D call. The germline V gene has CDR1 MNHEY and CDR2 SVGAGI. CDR3 size: 15 residues. V was trimmed by 0 bases and J by 5 bases, leaving 13 bases between them. The CDR3 nucleotides read TGTGCCAGCAGTTACTCCTACGACCTTGTGGAGACCCAGTACTTC. It yields the protein CASSYSYDLVETQYF.

This clonotype came up a few times. The CDR3 protein is CASSLTSQGTDTQYF. The CDR3 nucleotides are TGTGCCAGCAGCCTGACTAGCCAAGGCACAGATACGCAGTATTTT. V usage is TRBV7-9 and J usage is TRBJ2-3; TRBD2 aligns across 7 bases. J lost 1 base, V lost 5 bases, and 6 bases had no gene match. Per the germline V gene, CDR1 is SEHNR and CDR2 is FQNEAQ (reference sequence). The CDR3 covers 15 residues.

This clonotype was seen at least ten times. This sequence joins TRBV6-5 and TRBJ2-1; tentative D call: TRBD2 (6 bases). The CDR3 loop spans 15 amino acids. Germline V gene lookup returns CDR1 MNHEY and CDR2 SVGAGI. V was cut by 5 bases and J by 3 bases, with 14 bases left in between. CDR3 sequence reads: CASSLSGGNYNEQFF. The DNA of the CDR3 is TGTGCCAGCAGTCTCTCCGGGGGTAACTACAATGAGCAGTTCTTC.

Note on this clonotype: A much bigger clone sits one base away, suggesting this may be a read error. The chain joins TRBV13 to TRBJ2-5; D is unclear. The V end was cut by 5 bases, the J end by 5 bases, with 9 bases between. CDR3 length: 12 residues. Germline V gene lookup returns CDR1 PRHDT and CDR2 FYEKMQ (reference sequence). DNA for the CDR3: TGTGCCAGCAGCCCCGCTGGGGAGACCCAGTACTTC. Translation gives CASSPAGETQYF.

About this clonotype: This could be a read error, since a much larger clone is one nucleotide away. V gene TRBV12-3 or TRBV12-4 combines with J gene TRBJ2-5; 9 bases fit TRBD2. This CDR3 has 13 amino acids. CDR3 loop: CASKPGLAETQHF. CDR3 nucleotide sequence: TGTGCCAGTAAACCGGGACTAGCAGAGACCCAGCACTTC.

This clonotype was observed many times. The CDR3 DNA reads TGTGCCAGCAGTTTTCGACTAGCGGGAGAGATTCCTAGCACAGATACGCAGTATTTT. As protein: CASSFRLAGEIPSTDTQYF. The chain uses TRBV28 and TRBJ2-3, with 12 bases identical to TRBD2. V gave up 3 bases and J gave up 0 bases; unmatched junction bases: 10. From germline, CDR1 is MDHEN and CDR2 SYDVKM. The CDR3 runs to 19 residues.

At least ten counts were recorded for this clonotype. The rearrangement joins TRBV12-3 or TRBV12-4 to TRBJ2-3; 11 bases fit TRBD2. With V trimmed by 5 bases and J by 2 bases, 9 bases remained unmatched. The CDR3 runs 17 residues. In nucleotides, the CDR3 is TGTGCCAGCAGTCCCTCACGGACTAGCGGGCCCACAGATACGCAGTATTTT. Amino acid sequence: CASSPSRTSGPTDTQYF.

J is TRBJ2-1 and V is TRBV11-2, with D unresolved. The CDR3 length is 14 residues. The V end was cut by 3 bases, the J end by 3 bases, with 9 bases between. Germline assignment: CDR1 SGHAT and CDR2 FQNNGV. CDR3 sequence reads: CASSFLGSYNEQFF. The CDR3 coding sequence is TGTGCCAGCAGCTTCCTCGGCAGCTACAATGAGCAGTTCTTC. Full variable domain (missing parts from reference TRBV11-2 and TRBJ2-1): EAGVAQSPRYKIIEKRQSVAFWCNPISGHATLYWYQQILGQGPKLLIQFQNNGVVDDSQLPKDRFSAERLKGVDSTLKIQPAKLEDSAVYLCASSFLGSYNEQFFGPGTRLTVL.

The sample holds many counts of this clonotype. The CDR3 sequence is CASGENVAAQGTEAFF. The DNA of the CDR3 is TGTGCCAGCGGGGAAAATGTAGCAGCGCAGGGCACTGAAGCTTTCTTT. The V gene is TRBV2, the J gene TRBJ1-1, with a tentative D call TRBD1 (5 bases). Trimming removed 8 bases from V and 4 bases from J, with 23 bases in between. The CDR3 has 16 amino acids. Germline CDR1 SNHLY, CDR2 FYNNEI.

This clonotype was counted only a few times. V usage is TRBV5-6 and J usage is TRBJ2-1; D unresolved. This CDR3 region has 11 residues. Germline V gene data show CDR1 as SGHDT and CDR2 as YYEEEE. The V gene lost 0 bases and the J gene lost 12 bases, with 7 bases spanning the gap. Here the CDR3 DNA reads TGTGCCAGCAGCTTGGATAGATCGCAGTTCTTC. Its protein product is CASSLDRSQFF.

The chain carries TRBV10-3 and TRBJ2-5; 9 bases align to TRBD2. V shed 6 bases and J 1 base; nucleotides not matched to a gene: 9. The germline V gene encodes CDR1 ENHRY and CDR2 SYGVKD. CDR3 length: 16 residues. The CDR3 spells CAISTIAGASQETQYF. The CDR3 DNA follows: TGTGCCATCAGCACTATAGCGGGGGCCTCCCAAGAGACCCAGTACTTC.

In its sample, this clonotype was seen many times. The chain employs TRBV29-1 and TRBJ2-2; D remains ambiguous. Germline V gives CDR1 SQVTM, CDR2 ANQGSEA. This CDR3 is built from 14 residues. V was trimmed by 6 bases and J by 0 bases, leaving 11 bases between them. For the CDR3, the DNA is TGCAGCGTCCTGACGGAGACGAACACCGGGGAGCTGTTTTTT. Encoded protein: CSVLTETNTGELFF.

In this sample, this clonotype turned up once. The chain carries TRBV4-1 and TRBJ2-7; 12 bases fit TRBD2. The V segment lost 1 base and the J segment 3 bases; nucleotides outside the gene matches: 10. The CDR3 extends over 18 amino acids. CDR1 MGHRA and CDR2 YSYEKL come from the germline V gene. CDR3 sequence reads: CASSQVLASGGAGYEQYF. Here the CDR3 DNA reads TGCGCCAGCAGCCAAGTTTTGGCTAGCGGGGGGGCAGGCTACGAGCAGTACTTC.

This clonotype was counted ten times or more. V is TRBV19 and J is TRBJ1-6; D not certain. The CDR3 has 13 amino acids. V lost 7 bases, J lost 5 bases, and 9 bases lay in between. Per the germline V gene, CDR1 is LNHDA and CDR2 is SQIVND (reference sequence). The CDR3 sequence: CASTDIHNSPLHF. CDR3 in DNA: TGTGCCAGTACCGACATACATAATTCACCCCTCCACTTT.

Regarding this clonotype: This may stem from a read error, because a much larger clone lies one nucleotide away. The chain couples TRBV20-1 to TRBJ2-2, with a tentative D call TRBD2 (7 bases). Looked up from germline, CDR1 is DFQATT and CDR2 is SNEGSKA (reference sequence). This CDR3 region has 14 residues. The chain's CDR3 is CCARGGLNTGELFF. The CDR3 nucleotides are TGCTGTGCTAGGGGGGGATTGAACACCGGGGAGCTGTTTTTT.

This clonotype was detected only a few times. The rearrangement joins TRBV6-2 or TRBV6-3 to TRBJ2-7; 14 bases are shared with TRBD2. Germline V lookup: CDR1 MNHEY, CDR2 SVGEGT. CDR3 length equals 15 residues. Trimming at V came to 4 bases and at J to 6 bases, leaving 5 bases not matched to a gene. The DNA for the CDR3 is TGTGCCAGCAGTTCAAGGACTAGCGGGGGGAGCGAGCAGTACTTC. The encoded protein is CASSSRTSGGSEQYF.

Worth noting for this clonotype: A much larger clone differs by one base, so this may be a read error. The rearrangement uses TRBV5-6 and TRBJ2-5, with 11 bases aligning to TRBD2. Germline V gene sequence: CDR1 SGHDT, CDR2 YYEEEE. CDR3 length: 17 residues. The J segment lost 0 bases and the V segment lost 3 bases, leaving 7 bases of the junction unmatched. The CDR3 DNA is TGTGCCAGCAGCTACGGGACTAGCGGCCTTTACCAAGAGACCCAGTACTTC. Protein product: CASSYGTSGLYQETQYF.

This clonotype was recorded a few times. A read error may be the cause here, since a much bigger clone is one base away. The rearrangement joins TRBV7-9 to TRBJ2-3, with D possibly matching TRBD1 (5 bases). Gene TRBJ1-5 matches the end of the DNA better, so the J call may be wrong. CDR1 SEHNR and CDR2 FQNEAQ come from the germline V gene (reference sequence). This CDR3 spans 15 amino acids. The CDR3 region is CASRSLVRGTDTQHF. CDR3 coding DNA: TGTGCCAGCCGCAGCTTGGTGAGGGGCACAGATACGCAGCATTTT.

This clonotype was seen more than once but under ten times. A read error may be the cause here, since a much bigger clone is one base away. This is likely a read error, given that the CDR3 carries no conserved phenylalanine or tryptophan at its end. V and J are TRBV5-1 and TRBJ1-4; D is ambiguous. The CDR3 runs 14 residues. V lost 5 bases, J lost 7 bases, and 15 bases lay in between. The germline gives CDR1 SGHRS, CDR2 YFSETQ. The CDR3 nucleotides read TGCGCCAGCAGAGAGGACCTAATGATTGAAAAACTGTTTATT. Residues: CASREDLMIEKLFI.

This clonotype appeared a few times. V gene TRBV7-9 combines with J gene TRBJ2-2; 11 positions agree with TRBD1. The ends lost 4 bases at V and 5 bases at J; junction bases unmatched: 6. From germline, CDR1 is SEHNR and CDR2 FQNEAQ (reference sequence). The CDR3 loop spans 16 amino acids. The CDR3 here is CASSSWTGGKTGELFF. The CDR3 nucleotides are TGTGCCAGCAGCTCGTGGACAGGGGGCAAGACCGGGGAGCTGTTTTTT.

This clonotype was recorded at least ten times. The CDR3 here is CASRIFGQNTEAFF. CDR3 coding DNA: TGTGCCAGCAGAATATTTGGACAGAACACTGAAGCTTTCTTT. The chain links TRBV6-2 or TRBV6-3 to TRBJ1-1; D is perhaps TRBD1 (5 bases). The CDR3 spans 14 residues. CDR1 and CDR2 (germline): MNHEY, SVGEGT. V shed 6 bases and J shed 1 base, with 12 bases lying between them.

This chain joins TRBV30 and TRBJ2-1; D perhaps matches TRBD1 (5 bases). Between the trimmed V and J ends, which lost 1 base and 0 bases, there was a span of 10 bases. Germline V gene lookup returns CDR1 GTSNPN and CDR2 SVGIG (reference sequence). The CDR3 has 15 residues. The CDR3 region is CAWSEGPSSYNEQFF. The CDR3 DNA reads as TGTGCCTGGAGTGAGGGGCCGAGCTCCTACAATGAGCAGTTCTTC. The whole variable domain, filled in from reference TRBV30 and TRBJ2-1, reads SQTIHQWPATLVQPVGSPLSLECTVEGTSNPNLYWYRQAAGRGLQLLFYSVGIGQISSEVPQNLSASRPQDRQFILSSKKLLLSDSGFYLCAWSEGPSSYNEQFFGPGTRLTVL.

V and J are TRBV4-3 and TRBJ2-6, with 9 bases matching TRBD2. Germline V gene lookup returns CDR1 LGHNA and CDR2 YSLEER. This CDR3 contains 19 residues. V gave up 0 bases and J gave up 0 bases; unmatched junction bases: 6. The CDR3 reads CASSQDPTLAGSGANVLTF. The DNA for the CDR3 is TGCGCCAGCAGCCAAGATCCCACACTAGCGGGCTCTGGGGCCAACGTCCTGACTTTC.

Concerning this clonotype itself: A much bigger clone sits one base away, suggesting this may be a read error. The final CDR3 position lacks the conserved phenylalanine or tryptophan, pointing to a likely read error. The chain employs TRBV25-1 and TRBJ1-4, with a weak D call TRBD1 (6 bases). Trimming cost V 1 base and J 0 bases, with 12 bases left between them. CDR1 is MGHDK, CDR2 SYGVNS, per germline. This CDR3 is 17 amino acids long. For the CDR3, the DNA is TGTGCCAGCAGTGAATTCACAGGGAGTGCAACTAATGAAAAACTGTTTTCT. This translates into CASSEFTGSATNEKLFS.

This clonotype has only a few counts. The chain uses TRBV12-3 or TRBV12-4 and TRBJ2-7, with TRBD2 matching 10 bases. The junction had 8 bases not matched to a gene; V was cut back by 7 bases and J by 2 bases. There are 15 residues in the CDR3. CDR3 loop: CASTFSGGQAYEQYF. In nucleotides, the CDR3 is TGTGCCAGCACCTTTAGCGGGGGGCAGGCCTACGAGCAGTACTTC.

Only a few counts were recorded for this clonotype. This chain links TRBV20-1 with TRBJ2-3; 7 nucleotides agree with TRBD2. The CDR3 sequence is 16 residues long. J lost 2 bases, V lost 3 bases, and 11 bases had no gene match. CDR1 is DFQATT and CDR2 is SNEGSKA in the germline V gene (reference sequence). The CDR3 DNA sequence: TGCAGTGCTAGGGACTTTGGCGGGGGAGACACAGATACGCAGTATTTT. It yields the protein CSARDFGGGDTDTQYF.